This T cell receptor (beta chain) was identified during a study of identical twins. Germline V gene data show CDR1 as SGHRS and CDR2 as YFSETQ. Deletions cut 1 base from V and 6 bases from J, with 8 bases between. The CDR3 sequence is 13 residues long. It was template switching that added a universal primer site, and there were unique molecular identifiers on the cDNA. TCRdb reprocessed the 5' RACE reads with MiXCR, giving one entry per CDR3 protein. The data show approximately 630,000 distinct CDR3 sequences, just over 7% seen once. These data are also associated with another study on yellow fever vaccine responses in identical twins. This second report adds: Twins reportedly showed a vaccine T cell response that seemed partly convergent and partly personalized.

This clonotype was obtained from a woman aged 18-29 years in good health. The chain joins TRBV5-1 to TRBJ1-5; D uncertain. The sample consisted of PBMCs. CDR3 residues: CASSLTFGQPQHF. The CDR3 DNA sequence: TGCGCCAGCAGCTTGACTTTCGGTCAGCCCCAGCATTTT.